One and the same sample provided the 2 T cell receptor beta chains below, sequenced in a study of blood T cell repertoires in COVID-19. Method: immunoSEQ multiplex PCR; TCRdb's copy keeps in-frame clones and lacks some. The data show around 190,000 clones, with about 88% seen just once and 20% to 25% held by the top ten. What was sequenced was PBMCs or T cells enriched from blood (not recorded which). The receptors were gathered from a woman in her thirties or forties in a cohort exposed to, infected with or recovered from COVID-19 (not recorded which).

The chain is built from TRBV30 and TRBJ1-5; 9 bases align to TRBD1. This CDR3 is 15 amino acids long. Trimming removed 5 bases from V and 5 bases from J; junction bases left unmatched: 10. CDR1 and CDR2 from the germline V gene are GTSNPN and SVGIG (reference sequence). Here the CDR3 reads CAWDRTGAPDQPQHF. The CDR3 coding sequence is TGTGCCTGGGACCGGACAGGGGCGCCGGATCAGCCCCAGCATTTT.

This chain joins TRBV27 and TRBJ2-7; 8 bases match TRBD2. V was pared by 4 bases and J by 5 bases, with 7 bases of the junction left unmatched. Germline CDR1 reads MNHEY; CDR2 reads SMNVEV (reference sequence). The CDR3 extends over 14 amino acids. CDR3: CASSYGLAGNEQYF. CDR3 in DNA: TGTGCCAGCAGTTACGGACTAGCTGGTAACGAGCAGTACTTC.